Given below is one TCR beta chain in context. The sample belongs to a study of blood T cell repertoires in COVID-19. Study summary: Sample material is recorded as cDNA or gDNA derived from T cells, B-cell-depleted T cells, or PBMCs.

CDR1 and CDR2 (germline): LNHDA, SQIVND (reference sequence). Trimming took off 7 bases at V and 5 bases at J, with 15 bases between the two ends. The CDR3 sequence is 14 residues long. TCRdb keeps only in-frame clones here, not all; method: immunoSEQ multiplex PCR. Counted here are 100,000 or so clones, 81% occurring once; the ten biggest clones make up 37%. The specimen was peripheral blood. The chain employs TRBV19 and TRBJ1-5; D gene uncertain. This sequence originates from a man older than 75 with acute or convalescent COVID-19. The DNA for the CDR3 is TGTGCCAGTACCCCGAGCGGCCAGGATCAGCCCCAGCATTTT. As protein: CASTPSGQDQPQHF.